This TCR beta chain is drawn from a study of vaccination effects on CD4 cells after COVID-19. This clone came up a few times. No antigen is known for it. Clones were read by immunoSEQ multiplex PCR, and TCRdb kept only the in-frame ones, dropping some. This sample has roughly 21,000 clones; under 85% occur once, and the top ten carry 26%. Germline V gene data show CDR1 as SGHTA and CDR2 as FQGTGA. Trimming shortened V by 2 bases and J by 6 bases, and 13 bases separated the two germline ends. This CDR3 comprises 14 residues. General study points: Convalescent patients were scarce in the study, and it lacked early post-infection timepoints. Healthy vaccine recipients' vaccine-induced clones were almost all SARS-CoV-2 mono-reactive.

In the ViraFEST assay, antigen-specific CD4+ clonotypes were identified by expansion after peptide-pool stimulation. When ten to eleven days of culture had elapsed, CD4+ T cells were isolated. According to the study, vaccine recipients showed no prior SARS-CoV-2 infection and negative nucleocapsid antibodies. Wells of more than 1.5 million PBMC each were grown with around 10 IU/ml IL-2 and roughly 9.9 ug/ml peptides. Cells had half their medium changed to IL-2 medium on days 3 and 7. This chain uses TRBV7-3 with TRBJ1-2, with D perhaps TRBD1 (5 bases). The clonotype comes from a human donor who received a COVID-19 vaccine. Sequenced here: CD4+ T cells from PBMCs cultured with HCoV-NL63 spike peptides, sampled before COVID-19 vaccination. CDR3 in amino acids: CASSLGAGKDGYTF. In DNA, the CDR3 is TGTGCCAGCAGCTTAGGGGCAGGGAAGGATGGCTACACCTTC. The full variable domain, its missing parts supplied by reference TRBV7-3 and TRBJ1-2, is GAGVSQTPSNKVTEKGKYVELRCDPISGHTALYWYRQSLGQGPEFLIYFQGTGAADDSGLPNDRFFAVRPEGSVSTLKIQRTERGDSAVYLCASSLGAGKDGYTFGSGTRLTVV.